A single sample is the source of the 26 T cell receptor beta chains below, sequenced in a study of blood T cell repertoires in COVID-19. TCRdb's table, derived via immunoSEQ multiplex PCR, lists solely in-frame clones and lacks some. Seen here are approximately 45,000 clones, just over 90% observed once, and the top ten hold under 6.5%. The sample consisted of peripheral blood. These receptors were obtained from a man between 70 and 80 years old with acute or convalescent COVID-19.

This rearrangement joins TRBV5-8 to TRBJ2-7; 7 bases fit TRBD2. Looked up from germline, CDR1 is SGHTS and CDR2 is YDEGEE. This CDR3 has 16 amino acids. The V segment lost 4 bases and the J segment 3 bases; nucleotides outside the gene matches: 13. The CDR3 coding sequence is TGTGCCAGCAGCGAAACAGCGGGGAATACGAACTACGAGCAGTACTTC. Amino acids: CASSETAGNTNYEQYF.

This clone has only one observation. The chain couples TRBV7-6 to TRBJ2-3, with 14 bases lining up with TRBD2. The V gene's germline CDR1 is SGHVS and CDR2 FNYEAQ. This CDR3 comprises 15 residues. The V and J ends lost 5 bases and 6 bases, in that order; junction bases with no gene match: 4. DNA of the CDR3: TGTGCCAGCAGCCGGACTAGCGGGGGGCCGGATACGCAGTATTTT. Protein product: CASSRTSGGPDTQYF.

This clone came up once. V is TRBV5-6 and J is TRBJ1-1; D perhaps matches TRBD1 (6 bases). Deletions cut 0 bases from V and 4 bases from J, with 22 bases between. The CDR3 is made up of 18 amino acids. Germline lookup yields CDR1 SGHDT and CDR2 YYEEEE. The CDR3 loop reads CASSLARGITGKGTEAFF. As DNA, the CDR3 is TGTGCCAGCAGCTTGGCAAGGGGTATAACAGGGAAGGGCACTGAAGCTTTCTTT. The full variable domain, completed using reference TRBV5-6 and TRBJ1-1, is DAGVTQSPTHLIKTRGQQVTLRCSPKSGHDTVSWYQQALGQGPQFIFQYYEEEERQRGNFPDRFSGHQFPNYSSELNVNALLLGDSALYLCASSLARGITGKGTEAFFGQGTRLTVV.

Only one count was recorded for this clone. In DNA form, the CDR3 reads TGTGCCACCAGCCCCCGGACAGGGTGGGATGGCTACACCTTC. Encoded protein: CATSPRTGWDGYTF. This chain connects TRBV15 to TRBJ1-2; TRBD1 aligns across 8 bases. The CDR3 extends over 14 amino acids. Germline-derived CDR1 and CDR2 are LNHNV and YYDKDF (reference sequence). Losses at the gene ends were 5 bases for V and 6 bases for J; bases not matched to a gene: 8.

In its sample, this clone was seen once. The rearrangement uses TRBV20-1 and TRBJ1-2; the D is unclear. Germline CDR1 reads DFQATT; CDR2 reads SNEGSKA (reference sequence). Trimming left V 7 bases short and J 4 bases short, with 10 bases between. CDR3 size: 11 residues. CDR3 DNA sequence: TGCAGTGACATCTTAGCCTATGGCTACACCTTC. It specifies CSDILAYGYTF.

J is TRBJ1-1 and V is TRBV20-1; D may be TRBD1 (6 bases). Germline loops: CDR1 DFQATT, CDR2 SNEGSKA (reference sequence). CDR3 length equals 12 residues. Trimming removed 3 bases at V and 4 bases at J, with 9 bases between. For the CDR3, the DNA is TGCAGTGCTAGTGGCAGGGGCACTGAAGCTTTCTTT. Residues: CSASGRGTEAFF.

This clone has a single count. V and J are TRBV3-1 (or the pseudogene TRBV3-2) and TRBJ2-7; a possible D gene is TRBD1 (6 bases). This CDR3 is 15 amino acids long. The V end lost 4 bases, the J end lost 3 bases, and 16 bases lay between the germline ends. Germline V gene data show CDR1 as LGHDT and CDR2 as YNNKEL (reference sequence). For the CDR3, the DNA is TGTGCCAGCAGCCCCTACAGGGTTTTGGTCTACGAGCAGTACTTC. It codes for CASSPYRVLVYEQYF.

The chain employs TRBV27 and TRBJ2-2; no clear D gene. This CDR3 spans 15 amino acids. Germline V gene sequence: CDR1 MNHEY, CDR2 SMNVEV (reference sequence). Trimming removed 7 bases from V and 7 bases from J, with 19 bases in between. The CDR3 region has the DNA TGTGCCAGCACCCCCTCAAGGCCTTCAGGCGGGGAGCTGTTTTTT. Encoded protein: CASTPSRPSGGELFF.

The rearrangement links TRBV4-1 to TRBJ2-5, with D perhaps TRBD1 (6 bases). Trimming took off 4 bases at V and 6 bases at J, with 15 bases between the two ends. CDR3 length: 14 amino acids. CDR1 and CDR2 from the germline V gene are MGHRA and YSYEKL. The CDR3 bases are TGCGCCAGCAGCCCGGTTGGGGGCGGAAAGACCCAGTACTTC. Translating it yields CASSPVGGGKTQYF.

V gene TRBV4-1 combines with J gene TRBJ2-7; 11 bases are a match to TRBD1. Germline V gene lookup returns CDR1 MGHRA and CDR2 YSYEKL. V lost 4 bases, J lost 6 bases, and 8 bases stayed unmatched. This CDR3 is built from 15 residues. The DNA of the CDR3 is TGCGCCAGCAGCCGTGGACAGGGGGCTTCATTCGAGCAGTACTTC. It translates to CASSRGQGASFEQYF.

The rearrangement uses TRBV2 and TRBJ1-5; 11 positions agree with TRBD1. V lost 9 bases to trimming and J lost 4 bases; unmatched junction nucleotides: 5. Germline V CDR1 and CDR2: SNHLY, FYNNEI. This CDR3 has 14 amino acids. The CDR3 loop is CASTGTGGNQPQHF. CDR3 coding DNA: TGTGCCAGTACCGGGACAGGGGGGAATCAGCCCCAGCATTTT.

The chain uses TRBV13 and TRBJ1-6; D uncertain. The V gene's germline CDR1 is PRHDT and CDR2 FYEKMQ (reference sequence). V was trimmed by 4 bases and J by 9 bases, leaving 13 bases between them. The CDR3 spans 14 residues. The CDR3 protein is CASSSRALISPLHF. The CDR3 DNA reads as TGTGCCAGCAGCTCGAGGGCCCTCATTTCACCCCTCCACTTT.

The chain joins TRBV24-1 to TRBJ2-1; tentative D call: TRBD2 (6 bases). V shed 3 bases and J shed 8 bases, with 10 bases lying between them. This CDR3 region has 13 residues. Germline V gene sequence: CDR1 KGHDR, CDR2 SFDVKD. CDR3 DNA sequence: TGTGCCACCAGTGATACGGGGACTTATGAGCAGTTCTTC. Translated: CATSDTGTYEQFF.

V is TRBV18 and J is TRBJ1-2, with a weak D call TRBD1 (5 bases). The germline V and J ends were trimmed by 3 bases and 6 bases, with 11 bases remaining between them. Germline CDR1 reads KGHSH; CDR2 reads LQKENI. This CDR3 contains 13 residues. The CDR3 coding sequence is TGTGCCAGCTCACCGGGGCCCGGTGATGGCTACACCTTC. Translated: CASSPGPGDGYTF.

The chain joins TRBV11-3 to TRBJ2-3; tentatively, D is TRBD2 (5 bases). The V and J ends lost 3 bases and 0 bases respectively, with 7 bases between them. The germline CDR1 and CDR2 sequences are SGHNT and YENEEA. This CDR3 is 14 amino acids long. CDR3 in amino acids: CASSFSGSTDTQYF. CDR3 nucleotide sequence: TGTGCCAGCAGCTTTTCGGGGAGCACAGATACGCAGTATTTT. Filled out from reference TRBV11-3 and TRBJ2-3, the complete variable domain reads EAGVVQSPRYKIIEKKQPVAFWCNPISGHNTLYWYLQNLGQGPELLIRYENEEAVDDSQLPKDRFSAERLKGVDSTLKIQPAELGDSAVYLCASSFSGSTDTQYFGPGTRLTVL.

CDR3: CASGPNRAGWTYGYTF. CDR3 DNA: TGTGCTAGTGGTCCCAATCGGGCAGGGTGGACCTATGGCTACACCTTC. The rearrangement joins TRBV12-5 to TRBJ1-2, with a weak D call TRBD1 (5 bases). CDR1 and CDR2 (germline): LGHNT, FRNRAP. CDR3 size: 16 residues. Trimming removed 5 bases at V and 4 bases at J, with 20 bases between.

This sequence joins TRBV30 and TRBJ1-3, with D perhaps matching TRBD1 (5 bases). This CDR3 region has 14 residues. Germline V CDR1 and CDR2: GTSNPN, SVGIG (reference sequence). Trimming stripped 5 bases from V and 4 bases from J, with 15 bases between. The DNA of the CDR3 is TGTGCCTGGGGCAGGGTCTTAGCCGGAAACACCATATATTTT. Amino acids: CAWGRVLAGNTIYF.

This clone showed up just a few times. J is TRBJ1-1 and V is TRBV6-2 or TRBV6-3; 7 nucleotides agree with TRBD1. Germline-derived CDR1 and CDR2 are MNHEY and SVGEGT. The CDR3 loop spans 13 amino acids. Trimming cost V 6 bases and J 6 bases; bases outside gene matches: 7. CDR3 in amino acids: CASSQGGGPEAFF. CDR3 bases: TGTGCCAGCAGCCAAGGGGGCGGCCCTGAAGCTTTCTTT.

The chain uses TRBV9 and TRBJ2-2; D is perhaps TRBD1 (7 bases). CDR1 and CDR2 (germline): SGDLS, YYNGEE. The length of the CDR3 is 16 residues. Deletions cut 3 bases from V and 3 bases from J, with 15 bases between. CDR3 sequence: CASSALPGGYTGELFF. The CDR3, as DNA: TGTGCCAGCAGCGCACTTCCAGGGGGGTACACCGGGGAGCTGTTTTTT.

The chain links TRBV5-1 to TRBJ1-2; 8 nucleotides match TRBD1. The CDR3 contains 14 residues. After removal of 4 bases from V and 8 bases from J, the junction contained 10 bases not matched to a gene. Per germline, CDR1 SGHRS and CDR2 YFSETQ. The chain's CDR3 is CASSLGQVADGYTF. The CDR3, as DNA: TGCGCCAGCAGCCTGGGACAGGTTGCCGACGGCTACACCTTC.

A single count supports this clone. The chain recombines TRBV7-8 with TRBJ2-2; the D gene is possibly TRBD1 (6 bases). V dropped 7 bases and J dropped 4 bases, with 13 bases sitting between them. This CDR3 is built from 14 residues. CDR1 is SGHVS, CDR2 FQNEAQ, per germline. In DNA, the CDR3 is TGTGCCAGCATTGAAGGGGGAGTCACCGGGGAGCTGTTTTTT. Its translation: CASIEGGVTGELFF. Drawing the rest from reference TRBV7-8 and TRBJ2-2, the complete variable domain is GAGVSQSPRYKVAKRGQDVALRCDPISGHVSLFWYQQALGQGPEFLTYFQNEAQLDKSGLPSDRFFAERPEGSVSTLKIQRTQQEDSAVYLCASIEGGVTGELFFGEGSRLTVL.

The chain is built from TRBV7-9 and TRBJ2-2; 9 bases are shared with TRBD2. Trimming at V came to 6 bases and at J to 3 bases, leaving 8 bases not matched to a gene. The CDR3 is 16 amino acids. Germline V gene data show CDR1 as SEHNR and CDR2 as FQNEAQ (reference sequence). CDR3 amino acids: CASRPGTSYYTGELFF. The CDR3 coding sequence is TGTGCCAGCAGACCCGGGACTAGCTATTACACCGGGGAGCTGTTTTTT.

CDR3 region: CASSPGLPDTGELFF. Written as DNA, the CDR3 is TGTGCCAGCAGCCCGGGACTACCCGACACCGGGGAGCTGTTTTTT. The J gene is TRBJ2-2, the V gene TRBV5-4; 7 nucleotides match TRBD2. The CDR3 runs to 15 residues. Germline V lookup: CDR1 SGHNT, CDR2 YYREEE (reference sequence). Trimming at V came to 4 bases and at J to 3 bases, leaving 6 bases not matched to a gene.

The V call is TRBV7-9, the J call TRBJ1-3, with a possible D match to TRBD1 (5 bases). Trimming cost V 5 bases and J 0 bases, with 20 bases left between them. Germline loops: CDR1 SEHNR, CDR2 FQNEAQ (reference sequence). There are 18 residues in the CDR3. The CDR3 protein is CASSPRGGLYSSGNTIYF. DNA of the CDR3: TGTGCCAGCAGCCCGCGCGGGGGACTCTACAGCTCTGGAAACACCATATATTTT.

V and J are TRBV6-2 or TRBV6-3 and TRBJ1-1, with D hard to call. With 6 bases removed from V and 10 bases from J, the gap between germline ends came to 21 bases. Germline V gene lookup returns CDR1 MNHEY and CDR2 SVGEGT. This CDR3 is built from 14 residues. CDR3 sequence reads: CASSPNDPRLRAFF. As DNA, the CDR3 is TGTGCCAGCAGCCCCAATGATCCGAGACTAAGAGCTTTCTTT.

The gene calls are TRBV10-2 and TRBJ1-2, with D tentatively TRBD1 (5 bases). Germline V gene sequence: CDR1 WSHSY, CDR2 SAAADI. The CDR3 is 13 amino acids. The germline V and J ends were trimmed by 2 bases and 4 bases, with 8 bases remaining between them. The CDR3 protein is CASSEPRAYGYTF. The CDR3 nucleotides are TGCGCCAGCAGTGAGCCCAGGGCCTATGGCTACACCTTC.